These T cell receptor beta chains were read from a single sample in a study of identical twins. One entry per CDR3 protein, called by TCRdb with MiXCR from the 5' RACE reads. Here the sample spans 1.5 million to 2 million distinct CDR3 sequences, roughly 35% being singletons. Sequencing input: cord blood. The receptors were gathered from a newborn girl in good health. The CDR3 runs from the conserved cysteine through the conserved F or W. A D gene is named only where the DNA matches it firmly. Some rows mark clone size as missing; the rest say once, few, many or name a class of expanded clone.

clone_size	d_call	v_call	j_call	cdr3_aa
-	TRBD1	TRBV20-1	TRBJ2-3	CSARKGQGADTQYF
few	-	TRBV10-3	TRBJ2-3	CAIRGLRSDTQYF
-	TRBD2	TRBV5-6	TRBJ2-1	CASSGRLAGPNEQFF
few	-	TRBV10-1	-	CASSDTGSHEQYF
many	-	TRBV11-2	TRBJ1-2	CASSLIGRNYGYTF
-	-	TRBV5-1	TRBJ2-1	CASSLRRGSSYNEQFF
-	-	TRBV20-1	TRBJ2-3	CSARRGGWTHTDTQYF
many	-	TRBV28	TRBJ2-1	CASSFGLHNEQFF
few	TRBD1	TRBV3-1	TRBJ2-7	CASSDVRGSSYEQYF
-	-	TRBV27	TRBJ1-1	CASSSNQHGTEAFF
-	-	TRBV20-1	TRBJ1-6	CSARAGDRVVDSPLHF
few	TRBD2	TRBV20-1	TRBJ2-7	CSARAQGLAHSYEQYF
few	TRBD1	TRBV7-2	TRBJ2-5	CASSLARTGEFWRRSQETQYF
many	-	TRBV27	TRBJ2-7	CASSQGHEQYF
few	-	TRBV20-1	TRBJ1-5	CSARGDISNQPQHF
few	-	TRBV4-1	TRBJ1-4	CASSSTQGYNEKLFF
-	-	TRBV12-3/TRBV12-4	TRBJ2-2	CASSTQWGSSNTGELFF
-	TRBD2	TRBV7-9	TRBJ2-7	CASSRTSGSPFEQYF
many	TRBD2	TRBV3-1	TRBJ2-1	CASSHRGGTDEQFF
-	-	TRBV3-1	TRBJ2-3	CASSQQRTGTDTQYF
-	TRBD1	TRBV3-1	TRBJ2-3	CASSHTGGTHWYF
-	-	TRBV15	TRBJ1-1	CATSPTRVTEAFF
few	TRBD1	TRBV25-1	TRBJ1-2	CASSDRDSPYGYTF
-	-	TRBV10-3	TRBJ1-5	CAISCLHSNQPQHF
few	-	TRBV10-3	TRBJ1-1	CAISGTGADTEAFF
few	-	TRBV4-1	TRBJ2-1	CASSQPSGNNEQFF
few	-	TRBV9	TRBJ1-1	CASSVGGVNTEAFF
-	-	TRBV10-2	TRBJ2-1	CASRKTVNDNEQFF
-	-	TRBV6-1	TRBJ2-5	CASSDVEETQYF
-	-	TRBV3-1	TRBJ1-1	CASSQGVGAGEAFF
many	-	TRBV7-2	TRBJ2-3	CASSLMGVPTDTQYF
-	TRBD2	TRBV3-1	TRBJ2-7	CASSQASASGTSYEQYF
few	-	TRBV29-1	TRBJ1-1	CSVEVAGENTEAFF
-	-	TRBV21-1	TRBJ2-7	CATRSGTSGLEQYF
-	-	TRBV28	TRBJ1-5	CASSHGILNQPQHF
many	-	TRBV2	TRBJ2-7	CASSESPYEQYF
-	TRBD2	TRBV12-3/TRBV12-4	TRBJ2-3	CASSSRLAGWTDTQYF
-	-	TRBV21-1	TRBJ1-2	CALNYGYTF
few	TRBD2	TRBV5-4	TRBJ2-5	CASSWDYFQETQYF
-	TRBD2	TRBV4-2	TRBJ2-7	CASSQDLTSGAYEQYF